These T cell receptor beta chains were read from a single sample in a study of shared clonotypes between healthy human individuals. The table came from immunoSEQ multiplex PCR; TCRdb's copy has only in-frame clones and leaves some out. The table shows millions of clones, with 85% to 95% occurring only once. The sequencing sample was made of naive CD4+ T cells sorted from blood. These receptors came from a man aged 18 to 30 in good health. The CDR3 runs from the conserved cysteine through the conserved F or W.

v_gene	len	j_gene	CDR3aa
TRBV30	10	TRBJ2-7	CAWPDFQQYF
TRBV12-5	15	TRBJ2-5	CASGSLQGGQETQYF
TRBV29-1	12	TRBJ1-1	CSVSPWKAEAFF
TRBV6-5	14	TRBJ1-2	CASTRPGGNYGYTF
TRBV7-9	18	TRBJ2-2	CASSLEGPGQGQAGELFF
TRBV5-1	15	TRBJ2-4	CASSLADRERNIQYF
TRBV6-6	15	TRBJ2-1	CASASGRAIGNEQFF
TRBV30	15	TRBJ1-3	CAWSADSYSGNTIYF
TRBV10-3	17	TRBJ1-1	CAISRAAMGQLNTEAFF
TRBV6-4	18	TRBJ1-3	CASVDSWALFLSGNTIYF
TRBV9	15	TRBJ2-1	CASSVREGGSSEQFF
TRBV5-1	14	TRBJ2-3	CASSPGGRTDTQYF
TRBV18	15	TRBJ1-1	CASSDQGDQNTEAFF
TRBV6-8	19	TRBJ2-3	CASSYSKRTSGPYPCTQYF
TRBV5-4	16	TRBJ1-6	CASSFGDRGLREPLHF
TRBV7-9	17	TRBJ2-6	CASSLGGKSSGANVLTF
TRBV6-4	15	TRBJ2-2	CASRSGGANTGELFF
TRBV7-3	18	TRBJ2-5	CASSLLPSTSTYQETQYF
TRBV29-1	13	TRBJ1-1	CSVGQGATAEAFF
TRBV27	14	TRBJ1-4	CASSLRGGHEKLFF
TRBV6-1	14	TRBJ2-5	CAAMNSLSVETQYF
TRBV19	15	TRBJ1-2	CATDKTGGGSYGYTF
TRBV9	17	TRBJ2-5	CASSVGSTGREWETQYF
TRBV5-8	15	TRBJ1-1	CASSFSGTVNTEAFF
TRBV18	15	TRBJ2-2	CASSTRQGDTGELFF
TRBV7-9	15	TRBJ1-1	CASSQGGAANTEAFF
TRBV23-1	12	TRBJ1-5	CASSQIIQPQHF
TRBV5-1	14	TRBJ1-1	CASSLSGVNTEAFF
TRBV5-1	16	TRBJ2-1	CASSFFEFSSYNEQFF